This T cell receptor beta chain derives from a study of spatial heterogeneity in lung cancer (dated by TCRdb to the late 2010s). General notes on the study: More beta-chain than alpha-chain transcripts were consistently detected, likely reflecting higher beta-chain transcript abundance. TCR repertoire features were related to nonsynonymous mutation counts determined by whole-exome sequencing of tumor tissue. In the raw uncorrected reads, each unique combination of TCR and UMI appeared more than ten times on average. In non-small cell lung cancer, the study quantitatively compared TCR alpha and beta repertoires across several tumor regions, matched nontumor lung, and blood. Both alpha and beta chains were TCR-sequenced in around 230 tumor regions, under 85 matched nontumor lung samples and more than 50 PBMC samples obtained at surgery. Broader findings and caveats from the paper: Ubiquitous expanded tumor TCRs showed up in blood more often at tumor resection than at routine follow-up. Confirming at a functional level the hypothesis that regional TCRs recognize regional mutations was considered to require additional single-cell paired TCR alpha and beta sequencing.

In light of the paper, this sample's time point label describes: sample taken at primary tumor resection. TCR sequencing used whole RNA extracted from tumor and nontumor lung tissue, or from cryopreserved PBMC samples, without cell sorting. The donors were 65 to 90 patients from the lung TRACERx cohort who had early-stage, untreated non-small cell lung cancer. A patient was chosen for TCR sequencing only when enough RNA was available from at least two tumor regions. From a lookup of the germline V gene, CDR1 and CDR2 are SNHLY and FYNNEI. The CDR3 sequence holds 14 residues, the cysteine and phenylalanine included. The sequence is cut down to CDR3 DNA, 42 bases in frame from base 1. Trimming costs V 8 bases and J 0 bases, and their ends lie 10 bases apart. Libraries were made using 5' RACE. TCRdb shows the sequencer as NextSeq 500. The TCR library protocol attached a unique molecular identifier to each TCR cDNA molecule to allow correction of PCR and sequencing errors. As for the original processing: TCR identification, UMI-based error correction and CDR3 extraction were performed with Decombinator tools. TCRs above a frequency of 2 per 1,000, corresponding to the top 1% of the tumor frequency distribution, were defined as expanded. Renyi diversity was computed with the R vegan package after each repertoire had been subsampled 100 times to 5,000 TCRs. CDR3 similarity networks were built from amino acid triplet string-kernel similarity, connecting CDR3s with pairwise similarity above 0.82. In TCRdb, the public reads were trimmed at Q25 with fastp and aligned with MiXCR, with productive beta chains retained. For every CDR3 protein sequence, its rows merge into one entry that carries the most common genes and DNA. In this record, the V and J calls reflect TCRdb's handling and not the investigators' own analysis. The sample contains some 83,000 distinct CDR3 sequences, approximately 21% of them found a single time. Together, the top ten hold roughly 5.6% of the sample.

This clonotype has a handful of counts. What this receptor recognizes is not known. Nothing much larger sits one base from this clone, and base qualities are not available. This TCR was sampled from a male donor with early-stage non-small cell lung cancer. The sequencing here drew on PBMCs, taken at surgery. The rearrangement combines TRBV2 with TRBJ1-4, with a tentative D gene TRBD1 over 5 matching bases. The CDR3 region reads CASRGGSTNEKLFF. In nucleotide form, the sequence is TGTGCCAGCCGGGGGGGTTCAACTAATGAAAAACTGTTTTTT.